These 19 T cell receptor beta chains came from one sample sequenced in a study of glioma-infiltrating T cells. Amplification of TCR alpha and beta CDR3 regions from RNA used iRepertoire nested multiplex PCR. Using its own MiXCR run on the multiplex PCR reads, TCRdb lists one record per CDR3 protein. Here the sample spans around 120,000 distinct CDR3 sequences, 24% being singletons. Material for sequencing was glioma tissue, nonneoplastic brain tissue, or PBMCs (not recorded which). These receptors came from a human donor with low-grade glioma or glioblastoma, undergoing nonglioma brain surgery, or in good health (not recorded which).

The rearrangement joins TRBV11-2 to TRBJ2-3, with D possibly matching TRBD1 (6 bases). The V end was cut by 1 base, the J end by 6 bases, with 14 bases between. The CDR3 runs to 15 residues. Germline V lookup: CDR1 SGHAT, CDR2 FQNNGV. CDR3 in DNA: TGTGCCAGCAGCTTAGGTGGGACACTCGCTGATACGCAGTATTTT. Translation: CASSLGGTLADTQYF.

The rearrangement links TRBV7-8 to TRBJ1-1; D not certain. In germline, CDR1 is SGHVS, CDR2 FQNEAQ. The V and J ends lost 2 bases and 1 base respectively, with 11 bases between them. This CDR3 is built from 15 residues. The CDR3 spells CASSLIHLTNTEAFF. The CDR3 region has the DNA TGTGCCAGCAGCTTAATCCACCTCACGAACACTGAAGCTTTCTTT.

This clonotype was detected only a few times. The chain uses TRBV11-1 and TRBJ2-3; 9 bases are a match to TRBD1. The CDR3 is 15 residues long. Germline trimming cut 1 base from V and 2 bases from J; bases unmatched to any gene: 1. CDR1 is SGHAT and CDR2 is FQDESV in the germline V gene (reference sequence). The CDR3 protein is CASSLGQGVTDTQYF. In DNA, the CDR3 is TGTGCCAGCAGCTTAGGACAGGGGGTCACAGATACGCAGTATTTT.

At least ten counts were recorded for this clonotype. This sequence joins TRBV2 and TRBJ1-1; TRBD1 is a possible D gene (5 bases). Between the trimmed V and J ends, which lost 3 bases and 8 bases, there was a span of 10 bases. CDR3 length: 12 amino acids. Per the germline V gene, CDR1 is SNHLY and CDR2 is FYNNEI. The CDR3 protein is CASSETDREAFF. In nucleotides, the CDR3 is TGTGCCAGCAGTGAGACTGACAGAGAAGCTTTCTTT.

This clonotype was seen at least ten times. The rearrangement uses TRBV20-1 and TRBJ2-3; 11 bases match TRBD2. The CDR3 runs to 15 residues. Germline V CDR1 and CDR2: DFQATT, SNEGSKA (reference sequence). V lost 6 bases, J lost 5 bases, and 10 bases stayed unmatched. In DNA form, the CDR3 reads TGCAGTGCCATCGTAGCGGGGGGGCCTCAAGATACGCAGTATTTT. This encodes CSAIVAGGPQDTQYF.

This clonotype was recorded at least ten times. This chain uses TRBV27 with TRBJ1-2; D not certain. Trimming took off 5 bases at V and 8 bases at J, with 9 bases between the two ends. Germline values: CDR1 MNHEY, CDR2 SMNVEV (reference sequence). CDR3 length: 11 amino acids. CDR3 in amino acids: CASSGGGGYTF. The CDR3 DNA is TGTGCCAGCAGTGGAGGCGGAGGCTACACCTTC.

The chain recombines TRBV7-6 with TRBJ1-4; D may be TRBD1 (5 bases). The CDR3 has 15 residues. V dropped 5 bases and J dropped 5 bases, with 15 bases sitting between them. CDR1 is SGHVS and CDR2 is FNYEAQ in the germline V gene. For the CDR3, the DNA is TGTGCCAGCAGCCCTGGGGGGACCTTGAATGAAAAACTGTTTTTT. Translated: CASSPGGTLNEKLFF.

In this sample, this clonotype turned up a few times. The CDR3: CASSRTGFGSPLHF. CDR3 nucleotides: TGTGCCAGCAGCCGCACGGGGTTTGGTTCACCCCTCCACTTT. This chain links TRBV7-9 with TRBJ1-6; D is unclear. V lost 5 bases, J lost 9 bases, and 14 bases lay in between. The CDR3 totals 14 residues. CDR1 and CDR2 from the germline V gene are SEHNR and FQNEAQ (reference sequence).

This clonotype was seen a handful of times. This chain uses TRBV18 with TRBJ2-1; tentative D call: TRBD1 (5 bases). The CDR3 consists of 12 residues. V was shortened by 2 bases and J by 9 bases, with 8 bases between the two germline ends. The V gene's germline CDR1 is KGHSH and CDR2 LQKENI. The CDR3 sequence: CASSPGAGEQFF. CDR3 nucleotides: TGTGCCAGCTCACCAGGGGCCGGTGAGCAGTTCTTC.

The gene calls are TRBV28 and TRBJ2-1, with 12 positions matching TRBD2. J lost 7 bases, V lost 6 bases, and 16 bases had no gene match. From germline, CDR1 is MDHEN and CDR2 SYDVKM. The CDR3 runs to 18 residues. The CDR3 sequence is CASSGTDPSGGAINEQFF. As DNA, the CDR3 is TGTGCCAGCAGCGGAACCGACCCTAGCGGGGGGGCCATAAATGAGCAGTTCTTC.

This clonotype was recorded many times. The rearrangement joins TRBV28 to TRBJ2-1; D unresolved. Germline lookup yields CDR1 MDHEN and CDR2 SYDVKM. Trimming shortened V by 4 bases and J by 5 bases, and 12 bases separated the two germline ends. The length of the CDR3 is 14 residues. Written as DNA, the CDR3 is TGTGCCAGCAGTTCCCCCAGGCCGCACAATGAGCAGTTCTTC. This sequence encodes CASSSPRPHNEQFF.

The chain joins TRBV24-1 to TRBJ2-5; D unclear. V shed 4 bases and J shed 7 bases, with 15 bases lying between them. This CDR3 is built from 14 residues. The V gene's germline CDR1 is KGHDR and CDR2 SFDVKD. CDR3 nucleotide sequence: TGTGCCACCAGTGACCCCGGGCAGATGAGGACCCAGTACTTC. Translating it yields CATSDPGQMRTQYF.

This clonotype was picked up many times. The rearrangement joins TRBV6-1 to TRBJ1-5, with D hard to call. The CDR3 runs to 15 residues. CDR1 and CDR2 (germline): MNHNS, SASEGT. Trimming left V 6 bases short and J 1 base short, with 13 bases between. The CDR3 DNA follows: TGTGCCAGCAGCGGAAGTGGATTGAGCAATCAGCCCCAGCATTTT. Encoded protein: CASSGSGLSNQPQHF.

This rearrangement joins TRBV19 to TRBJ2-6; D gene uncertain. The CDR3 sequence is 15 residues long. CDR1 is LNHDA, CDR2 SQIVND, per germline (reference sequence). V lost 5 bases to trimming and J lost 2 bases, with 10 bases between them. CDR3 sequence: CASSPSGTGANVLTF. The CDR3 DNA reads TGTGCCAGTAGTCCCTCCGGCACTGGGGCCAACGTCCTGACTTTC.

This clonotype was found many times. V gene TRBV5-1 combines with J gene TRBJ1-1, with a possible D match to TRBD1 (5 bases). Germline CDR1 and CDR2: SGHRS and YFSETQ. The CDR3 is made up of 14 amino acids. Trimming shortened V by 0 bases and J by 1 base, and 7 bases separated the two germline ends. The CDR3 DNA sequence: TGCGCCAGCAGCTTGGTGGGGGGGAACACTGAAGCTTTCTTT. Translating it yields CASSLVGGNTEAFF.

About this clonotype: An end of the junction does not agree with germline; a read error may underlie this. This chain links TRBV27 with TRBJ1-2, with D maybe TRBD1 (5 bases). CDR1 MNHEY and CDR2 SMNVEV come from the germline V gene (reference sequence). This CDR3 comprises 13 residues. CDR3 in amino acids: CASSLEGIYGHTF. The CDR3 DNA reads as TGTGCCAGCAGTTTAGAGGGGATCTATGGCCACACCTTC.

The table lists this clonotype with many counts. The V call is TRBV20-1, the J call TRBJ1-2; D is unresolved. CDR3 length: 11 residues. The ends were cut back, 7 bases at V and 4 bases at J, with 10 bases in the middle. Germline V gene data show CDR1 as DFQATT and CDR2 as SNEGSKA (reference sequence). The CDR3 DNA is TGCAGTGGAGACGGATTCTATGGCTACACCTTC. Residues: CSGDGFYGYTF.

This clonotype was picked up a small number of times. The V and J genes are TRBV7-9 and TRBJ1-6; no definite D call. V was pared by 2 bases and J by 9 bases, with 8 bases between. The germline V gene encodes CDR1 SEHNR and CDR2 FQNEAQ (reference sequence). The CDR3 spans 13 residues. CDR3 sequence reads: CASSLYNGSPLHF. Written as DNA, the CDR3 is TGTGCCAGCAGCTTATATAACGGTTCACCCCTCCACTTT.

This clonotype was seen a handful of times. This CDR3 reads CASSPPTGNNSPLHF. In nucleotides, the CDR3 is TGCGCCAGCAGCCCCCCGACAGGGAATAATTCACCCCTCCACTTT. The chain uses TRBV4-1 and TRBJ1-6; 7 bases match TRBD1. From germline, CDR1 is MGHRA and CDR2 YSYEKL. The junction had 5 bases not matched to a gene; V was cut back by 4 bases and J by 5 bases. The CDR3 covers 15 residues.